These T cell receptor beta chains were read from a single sample in a study of identical twins. TCRdb re-analysed the 5' RACE reads in MiXCR, keeping a single row per CDR3 protein. Among roughly 350,000 distinct CDR3 sequences listed, around an eighth were seen once. In addition, the sample was reused for a study of yellow fever vaccine responses in identical twins.

Sequenced sample: CD8+ T cells sorted from blood. Receptor source: a woman aged 18 to 35 in good health. CDR3s include the opening cysteine and the closing phenylalanine or tryptophan. The order of the fields is D gene, V gene, J gene, clone size, CDR3 protein, CDR3 DNA. D genes are given only for firm matches. Rows may omit the clone size; those that give it use once, few, many or a size class.

d_gene: NA; v_gene: TRBV12-3/TRBV12-4; j_gene: TRBJ2-7; abundance: NA; CDR3aa: CASSYAEVSYEQYF; CDR3nt: TGTGCCAGCAGTTATGCGGAGGTTTCCTACGAGCAGTACTTC
d_gene: NA; v_gene: TRBV5-5; j_gene: TRBJ1-1; abundance: many; CDR3aa: CASTPSLAAEAFF; CDR3nt: TGTGCCAGCACCCCCAGCTTGGCAGCTGAAGCTTTCTTT
d_gene: NA; v_gene: TRBV12-3/TRBV12-4; j_gene: TRBJ1-1; abundance: few; CDR3aa: CASNPGGAEAFF; CDR3nt: TGTGCCAGCAACCCGGGGGGCGCTGAAGCTTTCTTT
d_gene: NA; v_gene: TRBV12-3/TRBV12-4; j_gene: TRBJ1-5; abundance: many; CDR3aa: CATKTGAQPQHF; CDR3nt: TGTGCCACCAAGACAGGCGCTCAGCCCCAGCATTTT
d_gene: NA; v_gene: TRBV12-3/TRBV12-4; j_gene: TRBJ2-7; abundance: NA; CDR3aa: CASSLGDKGSYEQYF; CDR3nt: TGTGCCAGCAGTTTGGGGGACAAAGGCTCCTACGAGCAGTACTTC
d_gene: NA; v_gene: TRBV28; j_gene: TRBJ2-5; abundance: NA; CDR3aa: CASGLQNQETQYF; CDR3nt: TGTGCCAGCGGTCTCCAGAACCAAGAGACCCAGTACTTC
d_gene: NA; v_gene: TRBV10-3; j_gene: TRBJ2-7; abundance: few; CDR3aa: CAAKVADSYEQYF; CDR3nt: TGTGCCGCGAAAGTAGCGGACTCCTACGAGCAGTACTTC
d_gene: NA; v_gene: TRBV20-1; j_gene: TRBJ1-2; abundance: NA; CDR3aa: CSARDPDINYGYTF; CDR3nt: TGCAGTGCTAGAGACCCGGACATTAACTATGGCTACACCTTC
d_gene: TRBD1; v_gene: TRBV6-1; j_gene: TRBJ1-5; abundance: many; CDR3aa: CASSGPGQGWFSNQPQHF; CDR3nt: TGTGCCAGCAGTGGACCGGGACAGGGGTGGTTTAGCAATCAGCCCCAGCATTTT
d_gene: NA; v_gene: TRBV5-1; j_gene: TRBJ2-7; abundance: many; CDR3aa: CASSLGVSGSSRFEQYF; CDR3nt: TGCGCCAGCAGCTTAGGGGTGTCGGGGAGCTCGCGGTTCGAGCAGTACTTC
d_gene: NA; v_gene: TRBV6-2/TRBV6-3; j_gene: TRBJ2-2; abundance: few; CDR3aa: CASSAPGVYTGELFF; CDR3nt: TGTGCCAGCAGTGCCCCCGGGGTTTACACCGGGGAGCTGTTTTTT
d_gene: NA; v_gene: TRBV4-1; j_gene: TRBJ2-5; abundance: few; CDR3aa: CASSHSAVRFGETQYF; CDR3nt: TGCGCCAGCAGCCACTCCGCCGTACGGTTTGGGGAGACCCAGTACTTC